This T cell receptor (beta chain) comes out of a study of blood T cell repertoires in COVID-19. On the study more broadly: COVID-19 samples from acute and convalescent phases originated in the United States, Italy and Spain. The cDNA or gDNA used as material had been derived from T cells, B-cell-depleted T cells, or PBMCs.

Per the study methods: Amplifying reference gene primers gave estimates of nucleated cell counts. Measured with immunoSEQ multiplex PCR; TCRdb has only the in-frame clones, and not every one. That table is the source of V, J and clone size, and D and trimming were worked out from the DNA. The sample includes almost 100,000 clones, around nine tenths of them seen just once. The CDR3 loop spans 16 amino acids. CDR1 is SGHAT, CDR2 FQNNGV, per germline. V trimming: 4 bases; J trimming: 1 base; junction bases outside the gene matches: 4. The sequence was collected from a man aged 45-65 years with acute or convalescent COVID-19. Sequencing was carried out using peripheral blood. The V and J genes are TRBV11-2 and TRBJ2-5; 12 nucleotides line up with TRBD2. The CDR3 loop is CASSSVTSGSQETQYF. DNA of the CDR3: TGTGCCAGCAGCTCGGTGACTAGCGGGAGCCAAGAGACCCAGTACTTC.